The present T cell receptor beta chain was sequenced within a study of radiotherapy plus CTLA-4 blockade in lung cancer. Study-wide results and limits: Radiotherapy was combined with ipilimumab, and tumor-derived TCR clones then expanded in blood.

The protocol was immunoSEQ multiplex PCR, while the TCRdb copy is restricted to in-frame clones and leaves out a portion. Of about 59,000 clones in the sample, around three quarters were seen once. Comment on this clone: What it binds is unknown.

CDR1 and CDR2 from the germline V gene are SGDLS and YYNGEE. V was clipped by 4 bases and J by 8 bases; unmatched bases: 15. CDR3 length: 16 residues. The sample was peripheral blood, taken from a patient treated with radiotherapy plus ipilimumab. The sequence was obtained from a human donor with non-small cell lung cancer whose response to radiotherapy plus ipilimumab could not be evaluated. The chain couples TRBV9 to TRBJ2-1, with 7 bases that match TRBD2. Here the CDR3 DNA reads TGTGCCAGCAGCCCAGGTAGAAGCGGGATTGTGGATGAGCAGTTCTTC. Translating gives CASSPGRSGIVDEQFF. The entire variable domain, with the rest obtained from reference TRBV9 and TRBJ2-1, is as follows: DSGVTQTPKHLITATGQRVTLRCSPRSGDLSVYWYQQSLDQGLQFLIQYYNGEERAKGNILERFSAQQFPDLHSELNLSSLELGDSALYFCASSPGRSGIVDEQFFGPGTRLTVL.